These 12 T cell receptor beta chains share one sample of origin, sequenced in a study of radiation and T cells in renal cell carcinoma. Sample time point: blood 2 weeks post-SBRT. Stated treatment: 15 Gy SBRT to primary tumor, nephrectomy 4 weeks later. The table came from immunoSEQ multiplex PCR; TCRdb's copy has only in-frame clones and leaves some out. In the table there are roughly 130,000 clones, around 89% of which are singletons. The sequenced sample was blood, obtained from a patient whose treatment included radiotherapy and nephrectomy. These receptors originate from a woman aged 65 to 85 with renal cell carcinoma.

The rearrangement links TRBV13 to TRBJ2-7; D is possibly TRBD2 (6 bases). The V end lost 5 bases, the J end lost 6 bases, and 14 bases lay between the germline ends. From germline, CDR1 is PRHDT and CDR2 FYEKMQ (reference sequence). The CDR3 extends over 13 amino acids. The CDR3, as DNA: TGTGCCAGCAGCCTCCGACTAGTTGTCGAGCAGTACTTC. Its protein product is CASSLRLVVEQYF.

The CDR3 protein is CASSSLEGLYEQYF. DNA for the CDR3: TGTGCCAGCAGCTCCCTAGAGGGCCTCTACGAGCAGTACTTC. V is TRBV7-8 and J is TRBJ2-7; maybe TRBD2 (5 bases). Germline V gene lookup returns CDR1 SGHVS and CDR2 FQNEAQ. The V and J ends lost 4 bases and 3 bases respectively, with 13 bases between them. The CDR3 length is 14 residues.

The chain couples TRBV5-5 to TRBJ2-7; TRBD1 matches 8 bases. The CDR3 has 15 residues. Germline-derived CDR1 and CDR2 are SGHKS and YYEKEE (reference sequence). The junction had 5 bases not matched to a gene; V was cut back by 0 bases and J by 3 bases. The CDR3 loop reads CASSLVTGGGYEQYF. In DNA, the CDR3 is TGTGCCAGCAGCTTGGTAACAGGGGGTGGCTACGAGCAGTACTTC.

The count of this clone is one. This chain joins TRBV5-1 and TRBJ2-7; unclear D gene. Per the germline V gene, CDR1 is SGHRS and CDR2 is YFSETQ. V lost 1 base and J 0 bases, leaving 11 bases between the germline ends. The CDR3 is made up of 15 amino acids. The CDR3 spells CASSLISGPSYEQYF. DNA of the CDR3: TGCGCCAGCAGCTTGATTTCCGGTCCCTCCTACGAGCAGTACTTC.

The V gene is TRBV18, the J gene TRBJ2-3, with D unclear. V was shortened by 4 bases and J by 2 bases, with 7 bases between the two germline ends. The CDR3 has 13 amino acids. Germline loops: CDR1 KGHSH, CDR2 LQKENI. As DNA, the CDR3 is TGTGCCAGCTCACTTAGGAACACAGATACGCAGTATTTT. Translation: CASSLRNTDTQYF.

The sample holds one count of this clone. The gene calls are TRBV30 and TRBJ1-5; TRBD1 agrees at 8 bases. This CDR3 region has 15 residues. The germline V gene has CDR1 GTSNPN and CDR2 SVGIG (reference sequence). Trimming removed 2 bases from V and 3 bases from J; junction bases left unmatched: 6. The CDR3 protein is CAWSSGQGLNQPQHF. In nucleotides, the CDR3 is TGTGCCTGGAGTTCCGGACAGGGACTCAATCAGCCCCAGCATTTT.

V and J are TRBV7-6 and TRBJ1-5; no firm D call. V dropped 2 bases and J dropped 4 bases, with 6 bases sitting between them. Germline CDR1 SGHVS, CDR2 FNYEAQ. The CDR3 spans 13 residues. The CDR3 loop is CASSLSVNQPQHF. The CDR3 region has the DNA TGTGCCAGCAGCTTATCCGTGAATCAGCCCCAGCATTTT. The variable domain in full, with the rest retrieved from reference TRBV7-6 and TRBJ1-5, is GAGVSQSPRYKVTKRGQDVALRCDPISGHVSLYWYRQALGQGPEFLTYFNYEAQQDKSGLPNDRFSAERPEGSISTLTIQRTEQRDSAMYRCASSLSVNQPQHFGDGTRLSIL.

The rearrangement uses TRBV30 and TRBJ1-3; D remains ambiguous. Trimming removed 3 bases at V and 4 bases at J, with 10 bases between. Germline CDR1 GTSNPN, CDR2 SVGIG (reference sequence). The CDR3 consists of 13 residues. The CDR3 loop is CAWRPGIGNTIYF. In DNA form, the CDR3 reads TGTGCCTGGAGGCCGGGGATCGGAAACACCATATATTTT.

This chain joins TRBV5-8 and TRBJ2-4; D gene uncertain. CDR1 SGHTS and CDR2 YDEGEE come from the germline V gene. This CDR3 region has 14 residues. Trimming removed 1 base at V and 6 bases at J, with 11 bases between. In DNA, the CDR3 is TGTGCCAGCAGCTTGAAACCTGCGGTAAACATTCAGTACTTC. Amino acids: CASSLKPAVNIQYF.

In its sample, this clone was seen once. V gene TRBV11-3 combines with J gene TRBJ1-1, with D maybe TRBD1 (5 bases). The CDR3 length is 18 residues. Germline V gene data show CDR1 as SGHNT and CDR2 as YENEEA. Trimming shortened V by 4 bases and J by 4 bases, and 25 bases separated the two germline ends. The CDR3 sequence: CASSYSSGTHLGSTEAFF. For the CDR3, the DNA is TGTGCCAGCAGCTACTCTTCCGGGACCCATCTTGGCAGCACTGAAGCTTTCTTT.

The rearrangement uses TRBV5-1 and TRBJ2-7; 9 bases agree with TRBD2. CDR3 length equals 15 residues. Looked up from germline, CDR1 is SGHRS and CDR2 is YFSETQ. The trim removed 2 bases at V and 0 bases at J, leaving 3 bases unmatched. DNA for the CDR3: TGCGCCAGCAGCTTTAGCGGGGGCCTCTCCTACGAGCAGTACTTC. Amino acids: CASSFSGGLSYEQYF.

This clone was counted a few times. The rearrangement links TRBV6-1 to TRBJ1-2; no clear D gene. With 1 base removed from V and 5 bases from J, the gap between germline ends came to 17 bases. Per the germline V gene, CDR1 is MNHNS and CDR2 is SASEGT. The CDR3 covers 16 residues. DNA for the CDR3: TGTGCCAGCAGTGAAGTGAGACCGACTAAATTTTATGGCTACACCTTC. Residues: CASSEVRPTKFYGYTF.